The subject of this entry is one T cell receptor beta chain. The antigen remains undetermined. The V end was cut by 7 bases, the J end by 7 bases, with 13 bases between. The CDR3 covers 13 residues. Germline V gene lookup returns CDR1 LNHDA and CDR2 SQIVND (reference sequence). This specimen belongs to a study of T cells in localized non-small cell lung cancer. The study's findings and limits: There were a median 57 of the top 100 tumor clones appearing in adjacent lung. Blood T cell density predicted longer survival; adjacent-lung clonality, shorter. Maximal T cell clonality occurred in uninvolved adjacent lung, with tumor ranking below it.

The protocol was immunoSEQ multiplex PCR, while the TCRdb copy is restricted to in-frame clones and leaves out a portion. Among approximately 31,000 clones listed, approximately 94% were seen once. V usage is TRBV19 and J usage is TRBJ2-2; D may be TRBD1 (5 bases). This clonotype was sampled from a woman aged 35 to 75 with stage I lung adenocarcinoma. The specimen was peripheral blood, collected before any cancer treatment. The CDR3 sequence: CASNQGMVGELFF. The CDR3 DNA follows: TGTGCCAGTAACCAGGGAATGGTCGGGGAGCTGTTTTTT. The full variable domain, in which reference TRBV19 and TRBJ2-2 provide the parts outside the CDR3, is DGGITQSPKYLFRKEGQNVTLSCEQNLNHDAMYWYRQDPGQGLRLIYYSQIVNDFQKGDIAEGYSVSREKKESFPLTVTSAQKNPTAFYLCASNQGMVGELFFGEGSRLTVL.